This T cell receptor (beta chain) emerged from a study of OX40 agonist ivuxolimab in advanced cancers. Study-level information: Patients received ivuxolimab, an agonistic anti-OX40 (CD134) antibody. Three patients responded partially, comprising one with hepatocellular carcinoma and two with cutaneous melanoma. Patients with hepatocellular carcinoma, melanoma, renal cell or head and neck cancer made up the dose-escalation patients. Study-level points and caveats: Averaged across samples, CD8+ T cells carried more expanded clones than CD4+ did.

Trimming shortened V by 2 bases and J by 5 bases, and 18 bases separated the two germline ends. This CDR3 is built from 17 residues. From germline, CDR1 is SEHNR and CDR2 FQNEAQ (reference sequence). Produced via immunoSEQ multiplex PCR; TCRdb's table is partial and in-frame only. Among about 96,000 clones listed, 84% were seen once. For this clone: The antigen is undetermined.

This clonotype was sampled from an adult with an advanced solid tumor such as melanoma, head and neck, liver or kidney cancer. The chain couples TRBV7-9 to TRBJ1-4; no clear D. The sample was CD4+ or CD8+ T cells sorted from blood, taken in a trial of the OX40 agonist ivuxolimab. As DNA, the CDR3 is TGTGCCAGCAGCTTATTCCGGCCCCAACCGGGAAATGAAAAACTGTTTTTT. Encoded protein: CASSLFRPQPGNEKLFF.